This T cell receptor (beta chain) was found in a study of blood T cells in healthy people across ages. For the second PCR, which ran for about 7 to 11 cycles, a sample-barcoded 5' primer and a J-beta primer mix were used. Via MiXCR, TCRdb re-called the 5' RACE reads, giving one row per CDR3 protein. The sample has around 1,000,000 distinct CDR3 sequences, 20% to 25% seen once. J was trimmed by 1 base and V by 1 base; bases with no gene match: 4. CDR3 length equals 16 residues. Germline lookup yields CDR1 DFQATT and CDR2 SNEGSKA (reference sequence). This clonotype was observed a few times. This sample also appeared in a second study, on T cells of mothers and their children.

This TCR derives from a girl between 2 and 10 years old in good health. The sequenced material came from blood. The chain couples TRBV20-1 to TRBJ2-1; the match to TRBD1 covers 10 bases. Written as DNA, the CDR3 is TGCAGTGCTAGAGTGGACAGGGGGAAATCCTACAATGAGCAGTTCTTC. Translating it yields CSARVDRGKSYNEQFF.